The 15 T cell receptor beta chains reported below all come from one sample, sequenced in a study of T cell changes during pregnancy in multiple sclerosis. The data were produced by immunoSEQ multiplex PCR, yet TCRdb's version contains in-frame clones alone and is incomplete. The top ten hold about 0.49% of the sample, which has roughly 56,000 clones, around 90% seen once. The source material was CD4+ T cells from peripheral blood mononuclear cells, sampled after pregnancy. The receptors stem from a female donor in good health, enrolled as a control in a pregnancy study.

The rearrangement links TRBV27 to TRBJ1-1; D is perhaps TRBD1 (6 bases). V was trimmed by 5 bases and J by 0 bases, leaving 13 bases between them. Per the germline V gene, CDR1 is MNHEY and CDR2 is SMNVEV (reference sequence). The CDR3 sequence is 15 residues long. The CDR3 DNA sequence: TGTGCCAGCAGTCGACAGGTTTTCATGAACACTGAAGCTTTCTTT. Its protein product is CASSRQVFMNTEAFF.

The rearrangement links TRBV30 to TRBJ1-1; the D is unclear. Germline V gene sequence: CDR1 GTSNPN, CDR2 SVGIG (reference sequence). The CDR3 sequence is 14 residues long. The germline V and J ends were trimmed by 0 bases and 1 base, with 9 bases remaining between them. As DNA, the CDR3 is TGTGCCTGGAGTGTACGTTCGGGGAACACTGAAGCTTTCTTT. Amino acid sequence: CAWSVRSGNTEAFF.

This clone was picked up a small number of times. The V and J genes are TRBV30 and TRBJ1-1; 8 bases map to TRBD1. Germline V gene data show CDR1 as GTSNPN and CDR2 as SVGIG (reference sequence). With V trimmed by 1 base and J by 0 bases, 7 bases remained unmatched. The CDR3 loop spans 16 amino acids. The CDR3 reads CAWSGEGQALNTEAFF. Here the CDR3 DNA reads TGTGCCTGGAGTGGAGAGGGACAGGCGTTGAACACTGAAGCTTTCTTT.

The chain carries TRBV2 and TRBJ2-5; no reliable D call. The CDR3 extends over 17 amino acids. V was trimmed by 3 bases and J by 3 bases, leaving 20 bases between them. From germline, CDR1 is SNHLY and CDR2 FYNNEI. The CDR3 loop reads CASSDFSYPGEKETQYF. In DNA form, the CDR3 reads TGTGCCAGCAGTGATTTCTCGTACCCGGGTGAGAAAGAGACCCAGTACTTC.

Regarding this clone: This specimen includes other DNA sequences encoding the same CDR3. V usage is TRBV2 and J usage is TRBJ1-5; D remains unclear. This CDR3 has 14 amino acids. Looked up from germline, CDR1 is SNHLY and CDR2 is FYNNEI. Trimming shortened V by 1 base and J by 2 bases, and 6 bases separated the two germline ends. CDR3 DNA sequence: TGTGCCAGCAGTGAAGGGCAAGGCAATCAGCCCCAGCATTTT. Residues: CASSEGQGNQPQHF. The entire variable domain, with the rest obtained from reference TRBV2 and TRBJ1-5, is as follows: EPEVTQTPSHQVTQMGQEVILRCVPISNHLYFYWYRQILGQKVEFLVSFYNNEISEKSEIFDDQFSVERPDGSNFTLKIRSTKLEDSAMYFCASSEGQGNQPQHFGDGTRLSIL.

The chain employs TRBV10-3 and TRBJ2-5; 9 bases line up with TRBD1. Trimming cost V 5 bases and J 4 bases; bases outside gene matches: 20. CDR1 and CDR2 (germline): ENHRY, SYGVKD. There are 19 residues in the CDR3. The CDR3 reads CAISLRPPKQGAGRETQYF. CDR3 DNA sequence: TGTGCCATCAGTCTAAGACCGCCAAAACAGGGGGCCGGGCGAGAGACCCAGTACTTC.

The chain employs TRBV7-2 and TRBJ1-2; 9 bases map to TRBD1. J gave up 2 bases and V 1 base, and 8 bases lay outside the gene matches. CDR1 is SGHTA and CDR2 is FQGNSA in the germline V gene. The CDR3 consists of 17 residues. Written as DNA, the CDR3 is TGTGCCAGCAGCTTAGTGGCCTCCGGGACAGGGAACTATGGCTACACCTTC. It encodes CASSLVASGTGNYGYTF.

This chain uses TRBV5-4 with TRBJ2-7; no firm D call. CDR3 length equals 14 residues. V was cut by 0 bases and J by 2 bases, with 9 bases left in between. Germline values: CDR1 SGHNT, CDR2 YYREEE (reference sequence). The DNA of the CDR3 is TGTGCCAGCAGCTTGGCCGGGTTTACCTACGAGCAGTACTTC. Its translation is CASSLAGFTYEQYF.

The genes are TRBV4-3 and TRBJ1-5, with D unclear. Germline lookup yields CDR1 LGHNA and CDR2 YSLEER. CDR3 size: 15 residues. The V and J ends lost 1 base and 2 bases respectively, with 9 bases between them. CDR3 sequence: CASSQGLSGNQPQHF. As DNA, the CDR3 is TGCGCCAGCAGCCAAGGACTTTCGGGCAATCAGCCCCAGCATTTT.

V gene TRBV6-5 combines with J gene TRBJ2-4, with a weak D call TRBD2 (7 bases). This CDR3 has 16 residues. Trimming took off 2 bases at V and 2 bases at J, with 13 bases between the two ends. CDR1 and CDR2 from the germline V gene are MNHEY and SVGAGI. The CDR3 sequence is CASSYGGGATKNIQYF. CDR3 nucleotides: TGTGCCAGCAGTTACGGGGGGGGCGCGACCAAAAACATTCAGTACTTC.

DNA for the CDR3: TGTGCCAGCAGCTTGGCTACGTCCTTTGAAAACATTCAGTACTTC. Translating it yields CASSLATSFENIQYF. The V call is TRBV5-4, the J call TRBJ2-4; no clear D gene. The length of the CDR3 is 15 residues. The germline CDR1 and CDR2 sequences are SGHNT and YYREEE (reference sequence). V lost 0 bases, J lost 5 bases, and 12 bases lay in between. The whole variable domain, filled in from reference TRBV5-4 and TRBJ2-4, reads ETGVTQSPTHLIKTRGQQVTLRCSSQSGHNTVSWYQQALGQGPQFIFQYYREEENGRGNFPPRFSGLQFPNYSSELNVNALELDDSALYLCASSLATSFENIQYFGAGTRLSVL.

The rearrangement joins TRBV20-1 to TRBJ2-4, with a weak D call TRBD2 (6 bases). The CDR3 has 11 residues. Germline-derived CDR1 and CDR2 are DFQATT and SNEGSKA (reference sequence). V was cut by 6 bases and J by 8 bases, with 11 bases left in between. For the CDR3, the DNA is TGCAGTGCGGAGGAGGGTGACATTCAGTACTTC. The encoded protein is CSAEEGDIQYF.

The rearrangement uses TRBV6-1 and TRBJ2-5, with 7 bases that match TRBD2. Unmatched junction bases numbered 3, after V lost 4 bases and J lost 4 bases. Germline lookup yields CDR1 MNHNS and CDR2 SASEGT. This CDR3 has 13 amino acids. CDR3 protein: CASSGGGVETQYF. As DNA, the CDR3 is TGTGCCAGCAGTGGGGGGGGTGTAGAGACCCAGTACTTC.

This clone occurred once. The chain combines TRBV15 with TRBJ2-5, with TRBD1 matching 12 bases. The CDR3 totals 17 residues. V trimming: 5 bases; J trimming: 5 bases; junction bases outside the gene matches: 12. CDR1 and CDR2 (germline): LNHNV, YYDKDF (reference sequence). The CDR3 nucleotides are TGTGCCACCAGCGGAACCGGGACAGGGGGCGGTAGGGAGACCCAGTACTTC. Translated, it gives CATSGTGTGGGRETQYF.

This chain uses TRBV29-1 with TRBJ2-5, with D unclear. The DNA end is more similar to TRBJ2-7, so the J call may be wrong. The CDR3 covers 15 residues. Germline loops: CDR1 SQVTM, CDR2 ANQGSEA. DNA of the CDR3: TGCAGCGTTGAAACACTGGGTCCTAGAACCTACGAGCAGTACTTC. Protein sequence: CSVETLGPRTYEQYF.